The 25 T cell receptor beta chains given below trace back to one sample, sequenced in a study of identical twins. Using its own MiXCR run on the 5' RACE reads, TCRdb lists one record per CDR3 protein. The table has 450,000 to 600,000 distinct CDR3 sequences, more than 20% seen once. This sample was shared with a second study, whose subject was yellow fever vaccine responses in identical twins.

The sequenced material came from CD4+ T cells sorted from blood. The receptors were gathered from a woman under 30 in good health.

This clonotype showed up just a few times. The chain joins TRBV11-2 to TRBJ1-1; D may be TRBD1 (5 bases). The CDR3 is 13 amino acids. Germline loops: CDR1 SGHAT, CDR2 FQNNGV. Trimming pared 2 bases from V and 10 bases from J, leaving 14 bases between. The CDR3 here is CASSLQGVSLAFF. In DNA, the CDR3 is TGTGCCAGCAGCTTACAGGGTGTTTCGCTAGCTTTCTTT.

This clonotype was detected only a few times. The genes are TRBV4-2 and TRBJ1-1; D is perhaps TRBD1 (5 bases). Trimming cost V 0 bases and J 1 base, with 18 bases left between them. Germline loops: CDR1 LGHNA, CDR2 YNFKEQ. The CDR3 is 18 amino acids. The CDR3 region has the DNA TGTGCCAGCAGCCAAGATCACGGGGCGCGGGGCGGGAACACTGAAGCTTTCTTT. It encodes CASSQDHGARGGNTEAFF.

The chain has TRBV12-3 or TRBV12-4 and TRBJ2-1; 15 nucleotides align to TRBD2. V shed 6 bases and J 7 bases; nucleotides not matched to a gene: 13. CDR3 length: 18 residues. In DNA, the CDR3 is TGTGCCAGCAGCCCCAATATGGGACTAGCGGGAGGTGGAAATGAGCAGTTCTTC. This gives the protein CASSPNMGLAGGGNEQFF.

This clonotype was counted only a few times. This rearrangement joins TRBV29-1 to TRBJ2-3; tentative D call: TRBD1 (6 bases). CDR1 is SQVTM and CDR2 is ANQGSEA in the germline V gene. Trimming took 2 bases from V and 0 from J, leaving 9 bases between them. The CDR3 length is 14 residues. The CDR3 DNA reads as TGCAGCGTTGAAAAGGACAGAAGCACAGATACGCAGTATTTT. It yields the protein CSVEKDRSTDTQYF.

This clonotype was observed a few times. CDR3 DNA: TGCGCCATAGGGGAGCTGTTTTTT. This translates into CAIGELFF. This rearrangement joins TRBV10-1 to TRBJ2-2; unclear D gene. Germline V gene lookup returns CDR1 WNHNN and CDR2 SYGVQD (reference sequence). The CDR3 has 8 residues. Trimming shortened V by 10 bases and J by 8 bases, and 2 bases separated the two germline ends.

This clonotype showed up just a few times. CDR3 sequence reads: CSARGRGDSPLHF. CDR3 DNA sequence: TGCAGTGCTAGAGGCCGAGGTGATTCACCCCTCCACTTT. The rearrangement joins TRBV20-1 to TRBJ1-6; no reliable D call. V was pared by 1 base and J by 8 bases, with 9 bases between. CDR1 and CDR2 (germline): DFQATT, SNEGSKA (reference sequence). This CDR3 has 13 amino acids.

The chain is built from TRBV12-3 or TRBV12-4 and TRBJ2-5; D might be TRBD1 (5 bases). CDR3 length: 13 amino acids. Trimming removed 2 bases from V and 5 bases from J, with 9 bases in between. The CDR3 loop is CASSLQGWETQYF. The CDR3 coding sequence is TGTGCCAGCAGTTTACAGGGTTGGGAGACCCAGTACTTC.

The V gene is TRBV6-1, the J gene TRBJ1-2; D not certain. In germline, CDR1 is MNHNS, CDR2 SASEGT. There are 15 residues in the CDR3. Trimming removed 1 base at V and 5 bases at J, with 14 bases between. The CDR3 DNA is TGTGCCAGCAGTGAAGAACCGGGCGGGCTTTATGGCTACACCTTC. It is translated as CASSEEPGGLYGYTF.

The chain is built from TRBV24-1 and TRBJ2-3; 12 bases are shared with TRBD2. Germline V gene data show CDR1 as KGHDR and CDR2 as SFDVKD. The CDR3 contains 15 residues. V trimming: 7 bases; J trimming: 5 bases; junction bases outside the gene matches: 6. The CDR3 loop reads CATSRTSGELDTQYF. CDR3 sequence (DNA): TGTGCCACCAGCCGGACTAGCGGGGAGCTAGATACGCAGTATTTT.

In this sample, this clonotype turned up a few times. The gene calls are TRBV10-3 and TRBJ2-6; possibly TRBD1 for D (5 bases). The CDR3 has 14 amino acids. From germline, CDR1 is ENHRY and CDR2 SYGVKD. Trimming shortened V by 4 bases and J by 1 base, and 5 bases separated the two germline ends. CDR3 DNA: TGTGCCATCAGTGCAGGGTCTGGGGCCAACGTCCTGACTTTC. Encoded protein: CAISAGSGANVLTF.

V and J are TRBV12-3 or TRBV12-4 and TRBJ2-2; D is possibly TRBD1 (5 bases). Between the trimmed V and J ends, which lost 5 bases and 0 bases, there was a span of 10 bases. This CDR3 is built from 15 residues. The CDR3 reads CASSPRTPNTGELFF. The CDR3 DNA reads as TGTGCCAGCAGTCCTAGGACACCGAACACCGGGGAGCTGTTTTTT.

This clonotype has just a few counts. This chain links TRBV29-1 with TRBJ2-1; D may be TRBD2 (6 bases). With 3 bases removed from V and 10 bases from J, the gap between germline ends came to 13 bases. Germline loops: CDR1 SQVTM, CDR2 ANQGSEA. CDR3 size: 12 residues. The CDR3 DNA reads as TGCAGCGTTGATTTCGGCGGGAAAGAGCAGTTCTTC. This translates into CSVDFGGKEQFF.

The chain couples TRBV10-1 to TRBJ2-2, with 8 positions matching TRBD1. With V trimmed by 2 bases and J by 1 base, 3 bases remained unmatched. The CDR3 runs 16 residues. Per germline, CDR1 WNHNN and CDR2 SYGVQD (reference sequence). This CDR3 is CASSEAGTGNTGELFF. The CDR3 DNA reads TGCGCCAGCAGTGAGGCCGGGACAGGGAACACCGGGGAGCTGTTTTTT.

This clonotype was counted a few times. The chain joins TRBV12-3 or TRBV12-4 to TRBJ1-2; D perhaps matches TRBD1 (6 bases). This CDR3 comprises 16 residues. V lost 7 bases to trimming and J lost 5 bases, with 23 bases between them. CDR3 sequence: CASTPTGRRPYYGYTF. The CDR3 nucleotides read TGTGCCAGCACCCCAACAGGGAGGAGGCCCTATTATGGCTACACCTTC.

The rearrangement links TRBV5-1 to TRBJ2-1, with unresolved D. This CDR3 has 16 residues. Germline CDR1 is SGHRS and CDR2 is YFSETQ. Trimming took 0 bases from V and 0 from J, leaving 10 bases between them. DNA of the CDR3: TGCGCCAGCAGCTTGGCCGAACGGTCCTCCTACAATGAGCAGTTCTTC. It is translated as CASSLAERSSYNEQFF. Filled out from reference TRBV5-1 and TRBJ2-1, the complete variable domain reads KAGVTQTPRYLIKTRGQQVTLSCSPISGHRSVSWYQQTPGQGLQFLFEYFSETQRNKGNFPGRFSGRQFSNSRSEMNVSTLELGDSALYLCASSLAERSSYNEQFFGPGTRLTVL.

This clonotype was detected only a few times. The rearrangement links TRBV5-5 to TRBJ2-2, with TRBD1 as a possible D gene (5 bases). There are 15 residues in the CDR3. Trimming left V 0 bases short and J 6 bases short, with 12 bases between. CDR1 is SGHKS, CDR2 YYEKEE, per germline (reference sequence). CDR3 in amino acids: CASSLGRVFAGELFF. In nucleotides, the CDR3 is TGTGCCAGCAGCTTGGGCAGGGTTTTCGCCGGGGAGCTGTTTTTT.

This clonotype was counted between two and nine times. The V and J genes are TRBV5-1 and TRBJ1-1; D gene unclear. Germline CDR1 is SGHRS and CDR2 is YFSETQ. The CDR3 length is 15 residues. V dropped 1 base and J dropped 1 base, with 11 bases sitting between them. The CDR3 sequence: CASSLLGMSNTEAFF. For the CDR3, the DNA is TGCGCCAGCAGCTTGTTAGGGATGTCGAACACTGAAGCTTTCTTT.

The rearrangement links TRBV11-3 to TRBJ2-1; TRBD2 matches at 9 bases. V was clipped by 2 bases and J by 6 bases; unmatched bases: 11. The CDR3 extends over 17 amino acids. CDR1 is SGHNT, CDR2 YENEEA, per germline. Written as DNA, the CDR3 is TGTGCCAGCAGCTTATTTAGCGGGGGAGCCGGTTTCAATGAGCAGTTCTTC. Translated: CASSLFSGGAGFNEQFF.

The chain combines TRBV28 with TRBJ2-1; 8 positions agree with TRBD1. J lost 0 bases, V lost 6 bases, and 7 bases had no gene match. This CDR3 region has 16 residues. CDR1 and CDR2 (germline): MDHEN, SYDVKM. CDR3 loop: CASSPLGTGSYNEQFF. The DNA for the CDR3 is TGTGCCAGCAGCCCCCTGGGGACAGGCTCCTACAATGAGCAGTTCTTC. Full variable domain (remainder filled in from reference TRBV28 and TRBJ2-1): DVKVTQSSRYLVKRTGEKVFLECVQDMDHENMFWYRQDPGLGLRLIYFSYDVKMKEKGDIPEGYSVSREKKERFSLILESASTNQTSMYLCASSPLGTGSYNEQFFGPGTRLTVL.

This clonotype has only a few counts. The DNA is left out, because the CDR3 cannot be placed on it with certainty; the CDR3 is given as TCRdb lists it. The chain is built from TRBV19 and TRBJ2-3. The CDR3 comprises 15 residues, both ends counted. Germline V CDR1 and CDR2: LNHDA, SQIVND (reference sequence). The CDR3 sequence: CASSLQRGRTDTQYF.

The CDR3 sequence: CASIGGTGGFNTQYF. Written as DNA, the CDR3 is TGTGCCAGCATCGGGGGGACAGGGGGTTTCAATACGCAGTATTTT. The chain is built from TRBV7-6 and TRBJ2-3, with TRBD1 matching 11 bases. Germline V gives CDR1 SGHVS, CDR2 FNYEAQ. This CDR3 comprises 15 residues. Trimming cost V 7 bases and J 7 bases; bases outside gene matches: 10.

This clonotype has only a few counts. V and J are TRBV18 and TRBJ1-2; 9 bases fit TRBD1. V was clipped by 4 bases and J by 8 bases; unmatched bases: 2. The CDR3 spans 12 residues. CDR1 and CDR2 (germline): KGHSH, LQKENI. CDR3 DNA: TGTGCCAGCTCACGGGACAGGGAAGGCTACACCTTC. It is translated as CASSRDREGYTF.

This clonotype came up a few times. The V gene is TRBV6-2 or TRBV6-3, the J gene TRBJ2-3, with TRBD2 as a possible D gene (5 bases). Germline V CDR1 and CDR2: MNHEY, SVGEGT. The CDR3 has 15 amino acids. V was cut by 2 bases and J by 0 bases, with 9 bases left in between. This chain's CDR3 is CASSYGLISTDTQYF. The CDR3, as DNA: TGTGCCAGCAGTTACGGACTGATCAGCACAGATACGCAGTATTTT.

This chain joins TRBV7-9 and TRBJ2-5; 10 bases agree with TRBD2. The ends lost 5 bases at V and 4 bases at J; junction bases unmatched: 7. Germline CDR1 reads SEHNR; CDR2 reads FQNEAQ (reference sequence). CDR3 length equals 15 residues. CDR3 nucleotide sequence: TGTGCCAGCAGCCTACGAGCGGGAGGGCCAGAGACCCAGTACTTC. It encodes CASSLRAGGPETQYF. The complete variable domain, with remaining parts taken from reference TRBV7-9 and TRBJ2-5, reads DTGVSQNPRHKITKRGQNVTFRCDPISEHNRLYWYRQTLGQGPEFLTYFQNEAQLEKSRLLSDRFSAERPKGSFSTLEIQRTEQGDSAMYLCASSLRAGGPETQYFGPGTRLLVL.

This clonotype was seen a few times. The rearrangement joins TRBV15 to TRBJ1-1; D call uncertain. Between the trimmed V and J ends, which lost 2 bases and 1 base, there was a span of 8 bases. Germline lookup yields CDR1 LNHNV and CDR2 YYDKDF (reference sequence). This CDR3 contains 14 residues. The CDR3 DNA follows: TGTGCCACCAGCAGATGGGTCTCGAACACTGAAGCTTTCTTT. This translates into CATSRWVSNTEAFF.